This TCR beta chain was documented in a study of control samples from healthy donors and cancer patients. TCRdb keeps only in-frame clones here, not all; method: immunoSEQ multiplex PCR. Altogether under 200,000 clones are present, around 92% being singletons, with the ten largest covering approximately 1.6%. Germline CDR1 reads SGHAT; CDR2 reads FQNNGV. V lost 1 base, J lost 6 bases, and 10 bases lay in between. The CDR3 totals 14 residues. J is TRBJ1-3 and V is TRBV11-2; tentative D call: TRBD1 (5 bases). The source of this sequence is a woman under 40 in good health. Sequencing was carried out using blood. The CDR3 here is CASSLVAGSNTIYF. CDR3 nucleotide sequence: TGTGCCAGCAGCTTAGTCGCAGGGTCAAACACCATATATTTT.